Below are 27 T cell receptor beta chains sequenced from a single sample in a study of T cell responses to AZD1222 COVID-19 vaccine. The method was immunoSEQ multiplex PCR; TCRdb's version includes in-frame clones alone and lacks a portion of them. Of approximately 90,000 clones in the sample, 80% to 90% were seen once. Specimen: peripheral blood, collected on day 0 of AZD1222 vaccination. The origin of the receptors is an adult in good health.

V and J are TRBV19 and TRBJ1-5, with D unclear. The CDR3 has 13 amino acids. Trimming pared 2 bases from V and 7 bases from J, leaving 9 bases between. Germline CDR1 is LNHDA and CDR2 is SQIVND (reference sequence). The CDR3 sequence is CASSIWGGQPQHF. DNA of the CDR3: TGTGCCAGTAGTATATGGGGAGGGCAGCCCCAGCATTTT.

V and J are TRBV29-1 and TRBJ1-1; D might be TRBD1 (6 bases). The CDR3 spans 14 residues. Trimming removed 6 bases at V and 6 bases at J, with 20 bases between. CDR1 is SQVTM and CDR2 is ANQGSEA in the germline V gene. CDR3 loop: CSVHKGGITAEAFF. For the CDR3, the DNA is TGCAGCGTCCATAAAGGGGGGATAACGGCTGAAGCTTTCTTT.

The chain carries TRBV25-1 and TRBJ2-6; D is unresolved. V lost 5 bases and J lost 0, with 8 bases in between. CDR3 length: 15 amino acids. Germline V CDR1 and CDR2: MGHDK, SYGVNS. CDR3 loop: CASSTPGSGANVLTF. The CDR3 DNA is TGTGCCAGCAGTACCCCAGGCTCTGGGGCCAACGTCCTGACTTTC.

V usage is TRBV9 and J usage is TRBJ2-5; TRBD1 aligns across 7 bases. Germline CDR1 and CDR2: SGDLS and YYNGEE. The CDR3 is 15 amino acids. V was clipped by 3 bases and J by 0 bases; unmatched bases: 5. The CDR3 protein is CASSAEGQYQETQYF. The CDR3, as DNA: TGTGCCAGCAGCGCTGAGGGACAGTACCAAGAGACCCAGTACTTC.

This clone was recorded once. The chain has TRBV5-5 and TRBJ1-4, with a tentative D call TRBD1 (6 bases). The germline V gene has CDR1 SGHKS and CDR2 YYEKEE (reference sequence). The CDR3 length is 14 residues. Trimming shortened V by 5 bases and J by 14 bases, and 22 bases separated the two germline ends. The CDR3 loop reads CASSSGTSPSGLFF. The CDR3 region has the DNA TGTGCCAGCAGTTCCGGGACAAGTCCCTCGGGGCTGTTTTTT.

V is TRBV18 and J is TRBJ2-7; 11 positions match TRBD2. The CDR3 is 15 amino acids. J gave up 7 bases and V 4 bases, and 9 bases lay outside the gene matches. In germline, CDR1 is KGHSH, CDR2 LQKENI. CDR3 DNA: TGTGCCAGCTCACAGACACTAGCGGGAGCGGGAGAGCAGTACTTC. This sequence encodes CASSQTLAGAGEQYF.

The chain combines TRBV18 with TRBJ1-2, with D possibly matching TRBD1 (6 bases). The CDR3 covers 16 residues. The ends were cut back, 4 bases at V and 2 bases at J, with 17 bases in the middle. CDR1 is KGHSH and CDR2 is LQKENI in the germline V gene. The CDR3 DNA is TGTGCCAGCTCACAACGGGACACGAGACCCAACTATGGCTACACCTTC. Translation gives CASSQRDTRPNYGYTF.

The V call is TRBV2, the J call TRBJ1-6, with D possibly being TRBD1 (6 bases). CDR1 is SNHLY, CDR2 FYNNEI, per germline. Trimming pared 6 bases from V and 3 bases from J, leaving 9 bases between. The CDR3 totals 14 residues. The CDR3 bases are TGTGCCAGCAGCCGGGACAACTATAATTCACCCCTCCACTTT. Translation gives CASSRDNYNSPLHF.

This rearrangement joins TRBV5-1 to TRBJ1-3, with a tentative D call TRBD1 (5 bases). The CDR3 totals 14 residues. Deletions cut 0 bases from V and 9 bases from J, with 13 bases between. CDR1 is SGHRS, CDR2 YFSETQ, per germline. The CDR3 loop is CASSLGQGLATIYF. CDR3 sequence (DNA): TGCGCCAGCAGCTTGGGGCAGGGTCTAGCCACCATATATTTT.

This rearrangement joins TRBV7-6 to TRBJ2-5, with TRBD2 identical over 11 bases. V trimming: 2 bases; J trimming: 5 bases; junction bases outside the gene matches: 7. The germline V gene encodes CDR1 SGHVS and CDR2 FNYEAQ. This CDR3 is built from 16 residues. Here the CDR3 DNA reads TGTGCCAGCAGCTTAATAACTAGCGGGAGAGTGGAGACCCAGTACTTC. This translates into CASSLITSGRVETQYF.

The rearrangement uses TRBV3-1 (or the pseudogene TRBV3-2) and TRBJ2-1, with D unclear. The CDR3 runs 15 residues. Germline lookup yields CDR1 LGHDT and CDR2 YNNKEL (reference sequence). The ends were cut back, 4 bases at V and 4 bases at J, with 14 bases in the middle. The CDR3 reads CASSPPSVGYNEQFF. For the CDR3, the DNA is TGTGCCAGCAGCCCCCCTTCGGTAGGGTACAATGAGCAGTTCTTC.

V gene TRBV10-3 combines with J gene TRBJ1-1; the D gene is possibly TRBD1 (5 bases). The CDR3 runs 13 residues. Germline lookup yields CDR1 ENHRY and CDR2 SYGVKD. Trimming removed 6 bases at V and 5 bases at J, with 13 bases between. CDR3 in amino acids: CAIRRQQITEAFF. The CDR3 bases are TGTGCCATCAGAAGACAGCAAATAACTGAAGCTTTCTTT.

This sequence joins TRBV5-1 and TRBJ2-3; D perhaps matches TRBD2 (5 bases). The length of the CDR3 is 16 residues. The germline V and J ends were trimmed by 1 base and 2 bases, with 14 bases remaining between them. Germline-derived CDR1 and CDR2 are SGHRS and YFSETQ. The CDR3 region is CASSLLWERHTDTQYF. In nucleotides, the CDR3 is TGCGCCAGCAGCTTGCTGTGGGAGAGACACACAGATACGCAGTATTTT.

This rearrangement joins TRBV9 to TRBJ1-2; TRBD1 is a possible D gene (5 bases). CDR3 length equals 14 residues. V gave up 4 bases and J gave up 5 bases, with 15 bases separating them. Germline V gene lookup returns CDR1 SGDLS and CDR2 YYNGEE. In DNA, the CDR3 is TGTGCCAGCAGCCCGGGGCAGGGAGAATATGGCTACACCTTC. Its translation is CASSPGQGEYGYTF.

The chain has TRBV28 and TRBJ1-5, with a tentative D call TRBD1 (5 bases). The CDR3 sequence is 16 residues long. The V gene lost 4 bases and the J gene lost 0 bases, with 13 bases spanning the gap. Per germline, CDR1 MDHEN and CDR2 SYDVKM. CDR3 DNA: TGTGCCAGCAGTTCGCCCGGGACTTATAGCAATCAGCCCCAGCATTTT. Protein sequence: CASSSPGTYSNQPQHF.

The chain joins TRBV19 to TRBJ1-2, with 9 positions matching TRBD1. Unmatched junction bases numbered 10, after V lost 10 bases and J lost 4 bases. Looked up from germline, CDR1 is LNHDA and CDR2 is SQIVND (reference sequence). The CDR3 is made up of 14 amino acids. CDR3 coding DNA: TGTGCCACCCGGGGACAGGGTATCTCCTATGGCTACACCTTC. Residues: CATRGQGISYGYTF.

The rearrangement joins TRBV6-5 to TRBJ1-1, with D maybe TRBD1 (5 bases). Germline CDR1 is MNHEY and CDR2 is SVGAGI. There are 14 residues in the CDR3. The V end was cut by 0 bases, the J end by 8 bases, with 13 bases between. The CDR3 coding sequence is TGTGCCAGCAGTTACTCCGGGGCCGTGTGGGAAGCTTTCTTT. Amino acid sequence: CASSYSGAVWEAFF.

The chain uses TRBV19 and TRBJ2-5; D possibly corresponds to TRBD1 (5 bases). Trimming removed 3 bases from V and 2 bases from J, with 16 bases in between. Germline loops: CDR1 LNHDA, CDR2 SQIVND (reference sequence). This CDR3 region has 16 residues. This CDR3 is CASSIRGRVAQETQYF. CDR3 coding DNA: TGTGCCAGTAGTATTAGAGGCAGGGTCGCTCAAGAGACCCAGTACTTC.

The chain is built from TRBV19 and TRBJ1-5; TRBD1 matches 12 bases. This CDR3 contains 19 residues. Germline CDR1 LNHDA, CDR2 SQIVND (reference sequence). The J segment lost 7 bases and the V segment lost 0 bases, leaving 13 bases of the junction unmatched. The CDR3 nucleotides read TGTGCCAGTAGTATAGACCGCCCGGGACAGGGGGCGCGCGGCCAGCCCCAGCATTTT. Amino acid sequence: CASSIDRPGQGARGQPQHF. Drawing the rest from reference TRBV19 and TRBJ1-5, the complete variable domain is DGGITQSPKYLFRKEGQNVTLSCEQNLNHDAMYWYRQDPGQGLRLIYYSQIVNDFQKGDIAEGYSVSREKKESFPLTVTSAQKNPTAFYLCASSIDRPGQGARGQPQHFGDGTRLSIL.

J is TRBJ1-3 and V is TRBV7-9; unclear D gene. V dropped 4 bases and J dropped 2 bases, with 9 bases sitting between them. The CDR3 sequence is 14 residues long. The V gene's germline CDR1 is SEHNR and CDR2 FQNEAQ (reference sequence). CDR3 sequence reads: CASSSYRAGNTIYF. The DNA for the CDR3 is TGTGCCAGCAGCTCCTATAGGGCTGGAAACACCATATATTTT.

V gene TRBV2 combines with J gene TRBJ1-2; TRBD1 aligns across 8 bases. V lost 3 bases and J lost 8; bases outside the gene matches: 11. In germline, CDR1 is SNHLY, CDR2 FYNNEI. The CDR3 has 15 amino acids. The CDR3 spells CASSDNTGGRRGYTF. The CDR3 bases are TGTGCCAGCAGTGACAATACAGGGGGACGCCGCGGCTACACCTTC.

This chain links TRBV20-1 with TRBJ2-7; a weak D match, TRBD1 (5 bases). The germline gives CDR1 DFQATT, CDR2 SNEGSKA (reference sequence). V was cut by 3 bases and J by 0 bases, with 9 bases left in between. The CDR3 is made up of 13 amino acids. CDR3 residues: CSASVDSSYEQYF. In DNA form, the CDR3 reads TGCAGTGCTAGTGTCGACAGCTCCTACGAGCAGTACTTC.

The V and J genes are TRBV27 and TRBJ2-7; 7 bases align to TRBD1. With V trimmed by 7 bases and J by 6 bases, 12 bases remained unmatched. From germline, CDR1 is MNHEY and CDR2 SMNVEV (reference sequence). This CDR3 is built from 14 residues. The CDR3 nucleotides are TGTGCCAGCACCGACCTCTACAGGGGACGCGAGCAGTACTTC. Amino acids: CASTDLYRGREQYF.

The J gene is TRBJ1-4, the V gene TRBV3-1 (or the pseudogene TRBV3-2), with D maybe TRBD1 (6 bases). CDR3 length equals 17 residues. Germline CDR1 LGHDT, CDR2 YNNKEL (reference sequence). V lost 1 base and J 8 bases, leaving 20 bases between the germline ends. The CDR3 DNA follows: TGTGCCAGCAGCCAAGTGCGGGGGGCGGCGGGTGGCGAAAAACTGTTTTTT. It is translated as CASSQVRGAAGGEKLFF.

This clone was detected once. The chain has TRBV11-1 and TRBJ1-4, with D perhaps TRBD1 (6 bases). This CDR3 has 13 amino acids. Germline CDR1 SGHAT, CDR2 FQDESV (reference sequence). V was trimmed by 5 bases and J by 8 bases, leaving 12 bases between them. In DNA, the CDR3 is TGTGCCAGCAGCCGGGACAAGAAGGAAAAACTGTTTTTT. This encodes CASSRDKKEKLFF.

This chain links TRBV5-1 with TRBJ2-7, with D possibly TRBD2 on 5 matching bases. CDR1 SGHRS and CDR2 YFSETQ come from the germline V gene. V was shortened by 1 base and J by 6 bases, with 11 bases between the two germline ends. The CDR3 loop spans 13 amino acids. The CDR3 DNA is TGCGCCAGCAGCTTGAGGGATCGGGGCGAGCAGTACTTC. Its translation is CASSLRDRGEQYF.

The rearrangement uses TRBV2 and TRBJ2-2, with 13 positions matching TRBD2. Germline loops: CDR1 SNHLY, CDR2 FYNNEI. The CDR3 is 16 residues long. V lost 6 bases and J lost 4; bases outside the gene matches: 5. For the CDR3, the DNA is TGTGCCAGCAGAGGGACTAGCGGGACCGTCACCGGGGAGCTGTTTTTT. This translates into CASRGTSGTVTGELFF.